This TCR beta chain stems from a study of siplizumab effects on memory and regulatory T cells (dated by TCRdb to between 2017 and 2020). As for the study more broadly: The study looked at the effect of siplizumab, an anti-CD2 antibody, on alloreactive T-cell subsets in allogeneic mixed lymphocyte reactions made from human PBMCs. Broader findings and caveats from the paper: In reactions with siplizumab, an average of approximately 69% of mappable alloreactive CD4+ clones were Treg-derived, compared with around 28% in control reactions. Whether proliferating Tregs from siplizumab cultures were suppressive was not functionally confirmed. Sequences below about 10^-5 frequency were poorly captured, so only a minor fraction of alloreactive clones could be mapped to unstimulated subsets. About 80-96% of proliferating CD4+ or CD8+ clones could not be given a naive or memory phenotype. Unstimulated naive T cells appeared more diverse than memory T cells, and naive cells seemed to contribute substantially to the alloresponse. Siplizumab significantly lowered the cumulative frequency of alloreactive sequences that could be traced to unstimulated CD4+ memory T cells.

The CDR3 measures 14 amino acids from cysteine to phenylalanine. Here the CDR3 DNA is all that survives: 42 bases in frame from base 1. V sheds 0 bases and J sheds 4 bases, leaving 10 bases between their ends. The germline V gene gives CDR1 as SGDLS and CDR2 as YYNGEE. Of note for this clone: What antigen it recognizes has not been identified. No much larger clonotype is one base removed from it; base qualities were not supplied.

Sorted unstimulated T cells and proliferating T cells recovered from mixed lymphocyte reactions were subjected to TCRbeta CDR3 sequencing. Fresh whole blood from ten HLA-typed healthy donors was used as the source from which PBMCs were isolated. To map where alloreactive clones came from, CD4+ non-regulatory T cells in the unstimulated state were FACS-sorted. Libraries were built with the immunoSEQ multiplex PCR assay. The deep sequencing platform assayed 90,000 to 100,000 TCR templates per sample. Genomic DNA extracted from sorted T cells was used for TCRbeta CDR3 sequencing. In the source study's methods: The R programming language was used for clonal analysis of TCRbeta CDR3 data. Comparing unstimulated samples against CFSE-low samples taken after the reaction was how alloreactive CD4+ and CD8+ clones were defined. By matching sequences to the repertoires of sorted unstimulated Treg and non-Treg cells, each alloreactive CD4+ clone was assigned a regulatory or non-regulatory origin. Here the immuneACCESS table is served through TCRdb, limited to in-frame sequences with V and J called. Missing clones are a known gap in these copies; in checked studies unresolved V genes cover under half, and the rest lacks a known reason. V, J and clone size derive from that table, while D and trimming were established from the DNA sequence. The sample table lists 100,000 or so clones, about nine tenths of them with a count of one. In total, the top ten clones hold 12% of the sample.

Sequenced material: non-Treg CD4+ T cells sorted from blood. The sample's cell subset or site label, decoded: FACS-sorted unstimulated CD4+ non-regulatory T cells. The chain is encoded by TRBV9 joined to TRBJ1-2, with TRBD1 perhaps the D gene, on 6 matching bases. The receptor was derived from a human donor in good health. This receptor has the CDR3 CASSVGTDTYGYTF. In nucleotides, the sequence is TGTGCCAGCAGCGTAGGGACAGACACCTATGGCTACACCTTC.